Given below is one T cell receptor (beta chain) in context. The data stem from a study of CD8+CD57+ T cells in acquired aplastic anemia. CDR3 and TCR beta VDJ profiling relied on genomic DNA as the template. One entry per CDR3 protein results from TCRdb running MiXCR on the reads. This table has approximately 200,000 distinct CDR3 sequences, 64% appearing once. Germline assignment: CDR1 SEHNR and CDR2 FQNEAQ (reference sequence). Trimming pared 5 bases from V and 7 bases from J, leaving 17 bases between. CDR3 size: 14 residues. This receptor was taken from a human donor with severe aplastic anemia or a healthy control (not recorded which). The gene calls are TRBV7-9 and TRBJ1-1; D is perhaps TRBD1 (6 bases). Input material: sorted CD4+, CD8+, or CD8+CD57+ T cells (not recorded which) from PBMCs. This CDR3 reads CASSQDPGTFEAFF. The DNA for the CDR3 is TGTGCCAGCAGCCAAGATCCCGGGACATTTGAAGCTTTCTTT.